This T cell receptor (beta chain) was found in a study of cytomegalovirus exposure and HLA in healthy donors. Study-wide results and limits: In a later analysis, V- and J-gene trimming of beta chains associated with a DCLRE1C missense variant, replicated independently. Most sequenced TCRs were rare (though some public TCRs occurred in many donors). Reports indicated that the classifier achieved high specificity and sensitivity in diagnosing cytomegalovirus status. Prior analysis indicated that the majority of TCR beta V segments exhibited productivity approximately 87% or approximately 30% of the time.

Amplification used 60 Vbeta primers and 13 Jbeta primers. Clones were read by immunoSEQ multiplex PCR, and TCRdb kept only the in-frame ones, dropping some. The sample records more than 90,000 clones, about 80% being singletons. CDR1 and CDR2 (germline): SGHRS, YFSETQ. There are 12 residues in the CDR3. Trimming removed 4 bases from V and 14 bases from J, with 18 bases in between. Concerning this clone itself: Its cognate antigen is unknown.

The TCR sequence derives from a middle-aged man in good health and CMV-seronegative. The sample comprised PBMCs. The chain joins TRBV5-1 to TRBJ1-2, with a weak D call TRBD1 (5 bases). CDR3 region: CASSTGREVGTF. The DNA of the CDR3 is TGCGCCAGCAGCACCGGCAGGGAAGTGGGGACCTTC.